This T cell receptor (beta chain) was sequenced in a study of T cell responses to AZD1222 COVID-19 vaccine. General study findings and limits: Rises in breadth and depth of Spike-specific TCRs came after two AZD1222 doses.

Sequencing was performed with immunoSEQ multiplex PCR; in TCRdb, only in-frame clones are kept and a portion is missing. The repertoire has tens of thousands of clones, more than 85% of them found once; the top ten carry roughly 3.1%. With respect to this clone: The antigen is not known.

The sequenced sample was peripheral blood, obtained 28 days after the second AZD1222 dose. This sequence originates from an adult who received the AZD1222 COVID-19 vaccine.

DNA for the CDR3: TGTGCCAGTTCGACAGGGTGGTTGAGTGAAGCTTTCTTT. Its protein product is CASSTGWLSEAFF. The chain has TRBV5-4 and TRBJ1-1; 7 bases align to TRBD1. The CDR3 contains 13 residues. Germline CDR1 SGHNT, CDR2 YYREEE (reference sequence). With V trimmed by 8 bases and J by 7 bases, 11 bases remained unmatched.